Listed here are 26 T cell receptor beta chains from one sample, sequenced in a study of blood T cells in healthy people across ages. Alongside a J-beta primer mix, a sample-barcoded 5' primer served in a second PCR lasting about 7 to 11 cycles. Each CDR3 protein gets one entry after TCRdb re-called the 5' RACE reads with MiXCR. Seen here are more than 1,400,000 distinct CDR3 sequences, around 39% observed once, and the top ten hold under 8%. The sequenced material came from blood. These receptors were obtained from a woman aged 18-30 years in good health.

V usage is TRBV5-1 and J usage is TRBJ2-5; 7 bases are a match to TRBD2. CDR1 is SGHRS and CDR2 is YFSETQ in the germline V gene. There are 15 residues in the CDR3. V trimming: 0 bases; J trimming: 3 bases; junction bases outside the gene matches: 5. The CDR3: CASSLAGREKETQYF. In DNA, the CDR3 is TGCGCCAGCAGCTTGGCGGGGCGGGAGAAAGAGACCCAGTACTTC.

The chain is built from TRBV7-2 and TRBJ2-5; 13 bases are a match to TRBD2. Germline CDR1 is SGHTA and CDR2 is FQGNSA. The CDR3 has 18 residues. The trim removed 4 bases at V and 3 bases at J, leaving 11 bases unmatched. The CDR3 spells CASSSSQPGLAGKETQYF. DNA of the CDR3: TGTGCCAGCAGCTCTTCTCAACCGGGACTAGCGGGAAAAGAGACCCAGTACTTC.

The CDR3 nucleotides read TGTGCCAGCAGACCAGGGACAGGCACAGATACGCAGTATTTT. This encodes CASRPGTGTDTQYF. This chain joins TRBV12-3 or TRBV12-4 and TRBJ2-3; 7 positions match TRBD1. The J segment lost 1 base and the V segment lost 6 bases, leaving 4 bases of the junction unmatched. The CDR3 totals 14 residues.

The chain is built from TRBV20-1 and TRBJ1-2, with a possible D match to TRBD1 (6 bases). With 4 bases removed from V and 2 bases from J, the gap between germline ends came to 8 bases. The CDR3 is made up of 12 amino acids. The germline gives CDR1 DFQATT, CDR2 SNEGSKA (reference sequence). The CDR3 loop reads CSANRANYGYTF. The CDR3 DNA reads TGCAGTGCTAACAGGGCCAACTATGGCTACACCTTC.

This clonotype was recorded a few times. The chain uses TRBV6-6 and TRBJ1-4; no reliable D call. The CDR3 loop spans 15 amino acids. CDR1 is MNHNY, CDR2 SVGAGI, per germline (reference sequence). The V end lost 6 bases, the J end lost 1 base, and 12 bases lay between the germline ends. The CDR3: CASRQPGLTNEKLFF. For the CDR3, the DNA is TGTGCCAGCAGACAACCCGGGTTAACTAATGAAAAACTGTTTTTT.

The CDR3 is CASSPRRTSGAETQYF. CDR3 in DNA: TGTGCCAGCAGCCCGAGACGGACTAGCGGGGCGGAGACCCAGTACTTC. The chain uses TRBV3-1 and TRBJ2-5; 12 positions agree with TRBD2. V lost 4 bases to trimming and J lost 5 bases; unmatched junction nucleotides: 8. Germline CDR1 and CDR2: LGHDT and YNNKEL (reference sequence). The CDR3 consists of 16 residues.

CDR3 bases: TGCGCCAGCAGCTTGGGGACAGGCCAGTCCTACGAGCAGTACTTC. Its translation is CASSLGTGQSYEQYF. The V gene is TRBV5-1, the J gene TRBJ2-7, with 7 bases fitting TRBD1. The V segment lost 0 bases and the J segment 1 base; nucleotides outside the gene matches: 4. CDR3 length: 15 amino acids. From germline, CDR1 is SGHRS and CDR2 YFSETQ.

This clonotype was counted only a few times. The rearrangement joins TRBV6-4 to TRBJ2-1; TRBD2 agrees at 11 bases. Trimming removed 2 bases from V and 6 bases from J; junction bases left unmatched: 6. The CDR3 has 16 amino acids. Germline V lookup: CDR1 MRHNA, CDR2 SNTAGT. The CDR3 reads CASSDLLAGGPNEQFF. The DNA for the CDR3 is TGTGCCAGCAGTGACCTCTTAGCGGGGGGGCCCAATGAGCAGTTCTTC.

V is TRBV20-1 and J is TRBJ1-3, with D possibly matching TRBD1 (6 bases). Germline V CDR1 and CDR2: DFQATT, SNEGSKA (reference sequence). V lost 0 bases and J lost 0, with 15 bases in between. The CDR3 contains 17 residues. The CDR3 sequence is CSARDGTPAGSGNTIYF. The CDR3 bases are TGCAGTGCTAGAGATGGGACACCCGCTGGCTCTGGAAACACCATATATTTT.

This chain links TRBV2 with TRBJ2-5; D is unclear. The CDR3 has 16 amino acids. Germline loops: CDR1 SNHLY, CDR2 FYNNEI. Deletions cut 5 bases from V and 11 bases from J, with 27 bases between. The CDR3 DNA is TGTGCCAGCAGTCACCGTCTTAGGCTACTCGACAATGAGCAGTACTTC. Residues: CASSHRLRLLDNEQYF.

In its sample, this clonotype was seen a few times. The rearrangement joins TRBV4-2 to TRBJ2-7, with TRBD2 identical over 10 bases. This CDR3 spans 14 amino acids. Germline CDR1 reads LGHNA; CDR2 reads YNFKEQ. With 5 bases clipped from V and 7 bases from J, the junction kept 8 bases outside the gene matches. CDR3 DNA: TGTGCCAGCAGCGCAAGGGGGACTAGCGATGAGCAGTACTTC. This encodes CASSARGTSDEQYF.

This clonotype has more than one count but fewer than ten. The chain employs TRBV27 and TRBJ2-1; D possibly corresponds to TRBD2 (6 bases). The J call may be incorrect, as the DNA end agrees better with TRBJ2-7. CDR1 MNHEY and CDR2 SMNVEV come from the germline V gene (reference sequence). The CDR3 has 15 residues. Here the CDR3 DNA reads TGTGCCAGCAGTTTGGCGGCCGGGGGATACAATGAGCAGTACTTC. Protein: CASSLAAGGYNEQYF.

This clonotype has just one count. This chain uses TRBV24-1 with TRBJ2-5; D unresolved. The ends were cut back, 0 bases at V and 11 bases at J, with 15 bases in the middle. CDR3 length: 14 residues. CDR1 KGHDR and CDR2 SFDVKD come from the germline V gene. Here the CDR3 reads CATSDLQGLYPQYF. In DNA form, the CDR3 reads TGTGCCACCAGTGATTTGCAAGGGCTCTACCCGCAGTACTTC.

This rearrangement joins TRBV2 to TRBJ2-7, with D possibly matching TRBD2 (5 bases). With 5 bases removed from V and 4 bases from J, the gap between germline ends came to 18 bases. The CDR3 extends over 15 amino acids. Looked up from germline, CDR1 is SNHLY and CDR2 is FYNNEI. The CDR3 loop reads CASSSPPGTNYEQYF. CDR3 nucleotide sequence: TGTGCCAGCAGTAGCCCCCCGGGAACAAATTACGAGCAGTACTTC.

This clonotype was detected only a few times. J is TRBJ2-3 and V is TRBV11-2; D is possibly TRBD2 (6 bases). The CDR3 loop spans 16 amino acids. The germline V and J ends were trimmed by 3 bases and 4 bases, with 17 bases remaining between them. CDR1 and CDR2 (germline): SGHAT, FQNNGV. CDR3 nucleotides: TGTGCCAGCAGCTTCTTGGGGGGAGGAGAGGCAGATACGCAGTATTTT. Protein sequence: CASSFLGGGEADTQYF.

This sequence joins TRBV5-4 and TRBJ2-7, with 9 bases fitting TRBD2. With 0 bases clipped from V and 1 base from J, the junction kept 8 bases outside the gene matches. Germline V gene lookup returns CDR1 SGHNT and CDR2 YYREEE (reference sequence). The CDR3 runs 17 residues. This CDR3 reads CASSLGPDLAGSYEQYF. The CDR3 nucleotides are TGTGCCAGCAGCTTGGGGCCCGATCTAGCGGGATCCTACGAGCAGTACTTC.

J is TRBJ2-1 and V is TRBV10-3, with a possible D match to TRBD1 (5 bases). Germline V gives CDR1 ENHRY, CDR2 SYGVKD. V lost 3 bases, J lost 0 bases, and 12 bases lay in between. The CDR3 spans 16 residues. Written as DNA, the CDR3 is TGTGCCATCAGTGAATGGCTTCAGGGCTCCTACAATGAGCAGTTCTTC. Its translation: CAISEWLQGSYNEQFF.

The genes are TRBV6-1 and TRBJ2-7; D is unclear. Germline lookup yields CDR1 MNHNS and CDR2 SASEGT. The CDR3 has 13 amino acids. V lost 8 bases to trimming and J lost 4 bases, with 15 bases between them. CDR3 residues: CASSSEAGYEQYF. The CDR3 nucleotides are TGTGCCAGCTCCAGCGAGGCAGGATACGAGCAGTACTTC.

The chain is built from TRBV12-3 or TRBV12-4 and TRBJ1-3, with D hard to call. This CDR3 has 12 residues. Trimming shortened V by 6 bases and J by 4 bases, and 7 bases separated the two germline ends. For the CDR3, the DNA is TGTGCCAGCAGGTCGGGGGGAAACACCATATATTTT. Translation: CASRSGGNTIYF.

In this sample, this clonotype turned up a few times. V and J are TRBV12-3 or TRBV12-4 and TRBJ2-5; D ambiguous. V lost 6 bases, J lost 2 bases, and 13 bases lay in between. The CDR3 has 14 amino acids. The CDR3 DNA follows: TGTGCCAGCAGCCTAATACCGGTTCAAGAGACCCAGTACTTC. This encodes CASSLIPVQETQYF.

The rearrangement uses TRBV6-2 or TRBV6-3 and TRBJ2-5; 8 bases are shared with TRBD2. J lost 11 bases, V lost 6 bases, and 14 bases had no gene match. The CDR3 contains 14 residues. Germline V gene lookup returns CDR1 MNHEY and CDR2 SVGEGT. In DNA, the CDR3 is TGTGCCAGCAGACCCAGCGGGAGAACAGATGAGCAGTACTTC. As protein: CASRPSGRTDEQYF.

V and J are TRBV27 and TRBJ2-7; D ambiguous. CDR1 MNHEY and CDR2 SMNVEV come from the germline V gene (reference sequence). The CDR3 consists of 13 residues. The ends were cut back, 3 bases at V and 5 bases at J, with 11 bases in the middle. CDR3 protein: CASSFRANNEQYF. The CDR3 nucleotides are TGTGCCAGCAGTTTTAGGGCGAATAACGAGCAGTACTTC.

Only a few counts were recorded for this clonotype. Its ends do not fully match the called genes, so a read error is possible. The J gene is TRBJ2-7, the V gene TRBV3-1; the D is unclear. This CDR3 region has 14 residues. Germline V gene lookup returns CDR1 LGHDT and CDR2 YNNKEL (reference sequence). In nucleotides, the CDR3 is TGTGCCTGCAGCCCAACCGCATCTGGCTACGAGCAGTACTTC. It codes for CACSPTASGYEQYF.

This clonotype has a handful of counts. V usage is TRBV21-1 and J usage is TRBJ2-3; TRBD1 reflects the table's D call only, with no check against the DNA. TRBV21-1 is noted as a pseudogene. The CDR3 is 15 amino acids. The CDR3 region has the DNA TGTGCCAGCAGCCAACGGGGGGCGTACACAGATACGCAGTATTTT. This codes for CASSQRGAYTDTQYF.

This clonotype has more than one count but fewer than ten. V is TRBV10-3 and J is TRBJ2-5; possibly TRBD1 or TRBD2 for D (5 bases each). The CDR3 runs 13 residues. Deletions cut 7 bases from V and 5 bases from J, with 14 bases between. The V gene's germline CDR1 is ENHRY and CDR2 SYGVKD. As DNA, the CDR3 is TGTGCCATCACGGGACGAACGGGGGAGACCCAGTACTTC. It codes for CAITGRTGETQYF.

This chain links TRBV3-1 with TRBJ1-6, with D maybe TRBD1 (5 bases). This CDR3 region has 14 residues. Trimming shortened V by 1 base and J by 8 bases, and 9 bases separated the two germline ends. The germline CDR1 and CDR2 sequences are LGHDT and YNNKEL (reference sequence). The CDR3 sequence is CASSQGQGDSPLHF. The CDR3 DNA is TGTGCCAGCAGCCAAGGCCAGGGAGATTCACCCCTCCACTTT.